In this sample, the clone carrying this T cell receptor (beta chain) turned up many times. The data belong to a study of regulatory T cells in long-lasting Graves disease. Both iRepertoire HTBI primers and Arm-PCR of CDR3 regions were used to build the TCR beta libraries. TCRdb itself ran the multiplex PCR reads through MiXCR, one entry per CDR3 protein. The data show some 370,000 distinct CDR3 sequences, with 12% seen just once and approximately 17% held by the top ten. CDR3 length equals 11 residues. Germline V lookup: CDR1 MNHNS, CDR2 SASEGT. Trimming left V 5 bases short and J 10 bases short, with 9 bases between. Time point of the sample: newly diagnosed GD, antithyroid drugs for less than 3 months. After RNA was extracted from PBMCs, the TCR library was made from it. The same data also went into a second study, on T cells in Graves' hyperthyroidism and ophthalmopathy.

The material was peripheral blood mononuclear cells (PBMCs), obtained at new diagnosis, from a patient treated with antithyroid drugs. This TCR derives from a woman under 30 with Graves disease. The chain uses TRBV6-1 and TRBJ2-1; the D gene is possibly TRBD1 (5 bases). The CDR3 protein is CASSQGIEQFF. CDR3 sequence (DNA): TGTGCCAGCAGTCAGGGTATCGAGCAGTTCTTC.